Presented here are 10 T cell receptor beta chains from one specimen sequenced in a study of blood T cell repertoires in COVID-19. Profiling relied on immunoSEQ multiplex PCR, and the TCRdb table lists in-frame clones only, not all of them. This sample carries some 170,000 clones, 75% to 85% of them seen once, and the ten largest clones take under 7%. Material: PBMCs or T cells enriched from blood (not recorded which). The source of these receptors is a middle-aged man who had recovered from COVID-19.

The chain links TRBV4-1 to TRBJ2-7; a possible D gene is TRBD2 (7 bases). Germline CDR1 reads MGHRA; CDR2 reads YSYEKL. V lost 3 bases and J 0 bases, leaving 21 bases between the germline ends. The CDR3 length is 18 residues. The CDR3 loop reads CASSHAKGGGRLSYEQYF. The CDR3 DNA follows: TGCGCCAGCAGCCACGCAAAAGGGGGGGGGCGCCTCTCCTACGAGCAGTACTTC.

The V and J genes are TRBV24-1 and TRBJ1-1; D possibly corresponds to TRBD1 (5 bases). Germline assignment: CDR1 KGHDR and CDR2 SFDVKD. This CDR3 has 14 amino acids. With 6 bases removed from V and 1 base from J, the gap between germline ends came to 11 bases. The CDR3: CATSPGQWNTEAFF. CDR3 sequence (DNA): TGTGCCACCAGTCCTGGACAATGGAACACTGAAGCTTTCTTT.

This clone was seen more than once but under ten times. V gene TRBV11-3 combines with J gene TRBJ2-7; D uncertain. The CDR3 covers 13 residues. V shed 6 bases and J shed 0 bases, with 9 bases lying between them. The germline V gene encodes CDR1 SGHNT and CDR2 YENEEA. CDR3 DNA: TGTGCCAGCAGTCCCGCCGGCTCCTACGAGCAGTACTTC. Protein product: CASSPAGSYEQYF.

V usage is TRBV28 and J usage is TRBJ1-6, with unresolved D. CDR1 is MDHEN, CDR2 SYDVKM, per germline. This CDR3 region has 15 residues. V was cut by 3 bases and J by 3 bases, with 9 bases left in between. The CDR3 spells CASSLDAGYNSPLHF. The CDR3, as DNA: TGTGCCAGCAGTTTGGATGCGGGCTATAATTCACCCCTCCACTTT.

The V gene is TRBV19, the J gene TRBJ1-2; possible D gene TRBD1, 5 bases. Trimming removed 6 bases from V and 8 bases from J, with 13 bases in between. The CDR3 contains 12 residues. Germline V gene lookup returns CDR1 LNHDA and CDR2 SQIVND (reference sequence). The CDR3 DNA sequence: TGTGCCAGTAGGCGGGACCGCGGGGGCTACACCTTC. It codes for CASRRDRGGYTF. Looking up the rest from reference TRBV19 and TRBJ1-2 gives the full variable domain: DGGITQSPKYLFRKEGQNVTLSCEQNLNHDAMYWYRQDPGQGLRLIYYSQIVNDFQKGDIAEGYSVSREKKESFPLTVTSAQKNPTAFYLCASRRDRGGYTFGSGTRLTVV.

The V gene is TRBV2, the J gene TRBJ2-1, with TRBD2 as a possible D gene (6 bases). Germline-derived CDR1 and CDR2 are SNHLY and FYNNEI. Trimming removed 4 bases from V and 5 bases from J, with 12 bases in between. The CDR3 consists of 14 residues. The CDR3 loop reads CASSGTSWDNEQFF. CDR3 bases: TGTGCCAGCAGTGGTACTAGCTGGGACAATGAGCAGTTCTTC.

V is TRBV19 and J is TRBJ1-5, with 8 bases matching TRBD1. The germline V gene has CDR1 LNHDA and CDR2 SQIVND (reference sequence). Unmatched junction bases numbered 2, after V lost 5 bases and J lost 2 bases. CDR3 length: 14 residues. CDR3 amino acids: CASSATGGNQPQHF. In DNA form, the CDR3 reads TGTGCCAGTAGTGCGACAGGGGGCAATCAGCCCCAGCATTTT.

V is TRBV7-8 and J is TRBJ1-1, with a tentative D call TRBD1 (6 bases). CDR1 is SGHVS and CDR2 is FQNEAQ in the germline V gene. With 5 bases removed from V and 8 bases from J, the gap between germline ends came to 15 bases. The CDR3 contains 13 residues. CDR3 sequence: CASSLSQGQEAFF. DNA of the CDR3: TGTGCCAGCAGCCTAAGTCAGGGGCAAGAAGCTTTCTTT.

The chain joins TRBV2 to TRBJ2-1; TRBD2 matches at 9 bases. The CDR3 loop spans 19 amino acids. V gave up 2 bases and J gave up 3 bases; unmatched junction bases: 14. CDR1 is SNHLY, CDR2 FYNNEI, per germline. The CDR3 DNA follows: TGTGCCAGCAGTGAAAACGGCAGCGGGCGGGGGGGCTTCTACAATGAGCAGTTCTTC. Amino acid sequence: CASSENGSGRGGFYNEQFF.

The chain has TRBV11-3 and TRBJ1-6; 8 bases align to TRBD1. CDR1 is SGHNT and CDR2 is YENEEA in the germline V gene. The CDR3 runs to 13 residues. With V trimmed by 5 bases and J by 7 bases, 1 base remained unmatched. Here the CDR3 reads CASSRTGNSPLHF. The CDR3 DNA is TGTGCCAGCAGCCGGACAGGGAATTCACCCCTCCACTTT.